The rows below give T cell receptor beta chains drawn from one sample of a study of blood T cell repertoires in COVID-19. Data came from immunoSEQ multiplex PCR; TCRdb stores just in-frame clones and leaves some out. This table holds approximately 190,000 clones, 70% to 90% found once. Sequencing was done on a sample of peripheral blood. The receptors stem from a woman aged 65 to 85 with active or convalescent COVID-19. Both conserved end residues are part of each CDR3. Each record gives: J gene, V gene, D gene, CDR3 protein, CDR3 DNA. D genes are given only for firm matches.

>TRBJ2-5|TRBV28|TRBD2
CASSLQAGGHVRETQYF
TGTGCCAGCAGTTTACAGGCGGGAGGTCACGTGAGGGAGACCCAGTACTTC
>TRBJ1-1|TRBV5-1|TRBD1
CASSPGQGRTGREAFF
TGCGCCAGCAGCCCGGGACAGGGTAGGACGGGACGTGAAGCTTTCTTT
>TRBJ2-1|TRBV5-1|TRBD2
CASSLYGLAGGMYNEQFF
TGCGCCAGCAGCTTGTACGGACTAGCGGGAGGGATGTACAATGAGCAGTTCTTC
>TRBJ2-7|TRBV3-1/TRBV3-2|TRBD2
CASSPHYRTSGRALSWEQYF
TGTGCCAGCAGCCCCCACTACCGGACTAGCGGGAGGGCCCTCAGCTGGGAGCAGTACTTC
>TRBJ1-1|TRBV2|TRBD1
CASSVNRGGNTEAFF
TGTGCCAGCAGCGTCAACAGGGGGGGGAACACTGAAGCTTTCTTT
>TRBJ2-1|TRBV29-1|NA
CSDGQGGEQFF
TGCAGCGATGGGCAGGGAGGAGAGCAGTTCTTC
>TRBJ2-7|TRBV18|TRBD2
CASSPQGLAGGRSYEQYF
TGTGCCAGCTCACCACAAGGGCTAGCGGGAGGCCGCTCCTACGAGCAGTACTTC
>TRBJ2-3|TRBV10-3|TRBD2
CAISAPTGTSGTSADTQYF
TGTGCCATCAGTGCCCCAACTGGGACTAGCGGAACCAGTGCCGATACGCAGTATTTT
>TRBJ2-7|TRBV2|NA
CASSEQMPNYEQYF
TGTGCCAGCAGTGAACAGATGCCCAACTACGAGCAGTACTTC
>TRBJ2-7|TRBV3-1/TRBV3-2|NA
CASSQDLGTQQYF
TGTGCCAGCAGCCAAGATCTTGGGACACAGCAGTACTTC
>TRBJ1-1|TRBV29-1|NA
CSVAAGRTNTEAFF
TGCAGCGTTGCCGCAGGCCGTACGAACACTGAAGCTTTCTTT
>TRBJ2-5|TRBV5-1|TRBD1
CASSLLPGQQETQYF
TGCGCCAGCAGCTTGCTCCCGGGACAGCAAGAGACCCAGTACTTC
>TRBJ1-1|TRBV29-1|NA
CSVGERGQMNTEAFF
TGCAGCGTTGGAGAGCGGGGCCAGATGAACACTGAAGCTTTCTTT
>TRBJ2-5|TRBV4-1|TRBD2
CASSQDPSGVQETQYF
TGCGCCAGCAGCCAAGATCCCAGCGGGGTCCAAGAGACCCAGTACTTC
>TRBJ1-2|TRBV29-1|TRBD1
CSVEGTGYYGYTF
TGCAGCGTTGAAGGGACAGGCTATTATGGCTACACCTTC
>TRBJ2-7|TRBV28|NA
CASSLRYEQYF
TGTGCCAGCAGTCTGAGATACGAGCAGTACTTC
>TRBJ2-5|TRBV19|TRBD1
CASSNRQGLETQYF
TGTGCCAGTAGTAATCGACAGGGGTTGGAGACCCAGTACTTC
>TRBJ2-2|TRBV19|TRBD2
CASSHLRTTGGPTGELFF
TGTGCCAGTAGTCACCTCCGGACTACGGGAGGCCCCACCGGGGAGCTGTTTTTT
>TRBJ1-6|TRBV6-5|NA
CASTKAGGNYSPLHF
TGTGCCAGCACCAAAGCGGGGGGAAATTATTCACCCCTCCACTTT
>TRBJ2-5|TRBV7-2|NA
CASSSSGFKETQYF
TGTGCCAGCAGCAGCTCCGGGTTTAAAGAGACCCAGTACTTC